This T cell receptor (beta chain) emerged from a study of OX40 agonist ivuxolimab in advanced cancers. Overall study findings and caveats: Not determined was the antigen specificity of the expanded peripheral T cells. Expanded clones were, on average, more numerous among CD8+ T cells than CD4+. Low normalized T-cell clonal expansion was additionally recorded for some nonresponders.

V gave up 3 bases and J gave up 3 bases, with 16 bases separating them. The CDR3 spans 16 residues. Germline assignment: CDR1 LNHDA and CDR2 SQIVND (reference sequence). Assay used: immunoSEQ multiplex PCR; TCRdb lists only in-frame clones, some missing. The sample consists of 60,000 to 85,000 clones, around 94% of them appearing once. Worth noting for this clone: As yet, its antigen is unknown.

The chain is built from TRBV19 and TRBJ2-3; tentatively, D is TRBD1 (6 bases). The receptor's source is an adult with an advanced solid tumor such as melanoma, head and neck, liver or kidney cancer. Material: CD4+ or CD8+ T cells sorted from blood, obtained in a trial of the OX40 agonist ivuxolimab. The CDR3 DNA is TGTGCCAGTAGTATTACTCCACAGGGAAGAACAGATACGCAGTATTTT. Protein sequence: CASSITPQGRTDTQYF.